The entry below describes one TCR beta chain. This beta chain turned up in a library designed for alpha chains; as an off-target read, its abundance says little. TCRdb passed the RT-PCR reads through MiXCR, listing each CDR3 protein once. Of roughly 6,000 distinct CDR3 sequences in the sample, approximately 93% were seen once. The germline V gene has CDR1 MNHNS and CDR2 SASEGT. V was cut by 1 base and J by 4 bases, with 7 bases left in between. This CDR3 region has 13 residues. V and J are TRBV6-1 and TRBJ1-2, with D unclear. The sequencing sample was made of memory CD4+ T cells from blood. This receptor was taken from a female donor in good health, serving as a healthy control. In nucleotides, the CDR3 is TGTGCCAGCAGTGAAGGGAGGCGCTATGGCTACACCTTC. Protein: CASSEGRRYGYTF.